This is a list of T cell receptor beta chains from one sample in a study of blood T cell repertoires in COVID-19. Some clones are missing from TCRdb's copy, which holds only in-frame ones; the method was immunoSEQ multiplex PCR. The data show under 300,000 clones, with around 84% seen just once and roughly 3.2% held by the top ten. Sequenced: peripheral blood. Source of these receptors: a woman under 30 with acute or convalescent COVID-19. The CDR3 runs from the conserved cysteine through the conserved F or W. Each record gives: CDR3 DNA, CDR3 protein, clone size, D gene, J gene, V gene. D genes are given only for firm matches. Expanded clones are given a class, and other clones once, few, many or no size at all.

TGTGCCAGCAGCGGACCGGGACAGGGCCGTAATGAGCAGTTCTTC | CASSGPGQGRNEQFF | - | TRBD1 | TRBJ2-1 | TRBV6-5
TGTGCCAGCAGCCCAGGGGGAAACACTGAAGCTTTCTTT | CASSPGGNTEAFF | - | TRBD1 | TRBJ1-1 | TRBV9
TGTGCCAGCAGCCCAGGGACAGGGGGCGGCACAGATACGCAGTATTTT | CASSPGTGGGTDTQYF | once | TRBD1 | TRBJ2-3 | TRBV5-6
TGTGCCTGGAGTCAACTCCTTCGGGACAGGGGGCATGAGACCCAGTACTTC | CAWSQLLRDRGHETQYF | - | TRBD1 | TRBJ2-5 | TRBV30
TGTGCCAGCAGCACTCCGACAGGTAACACTGAAGCTTTCTTT | CASSTPTGNTEAFF | few | - | TRBJ1-1 | TRBV5-6
TGTGCCAGCAGCCGGGACAGGGTAGGGCAAGAGACCCAGTACTTC | CASSRDRVGQETQYF | few | TRBD1 | TRBJ2-5 | TRBV11-2
TGCGCCAGCAGCTGGGGACTAGCAAACGAGCAGTTCTTC | CASSWGLANEQFF | once | TRBD2 | TRBJ2-1 | TRBV5-1
TGTGCCAGCAGCCCTTCCTCTCCGGCCCCTAGTCCCACCTACGAGCAGTACTTC | CASSPSSPAPSPTYEQYF | - | - | TRBJ2-7 | TRBV6-2/TRBV6-3
TGTGCTAGTGGTTTGGTAATACTAGCGGGCTACAATGAGCAGTTCTTC | CASGLVILAGYNEQFF | - | TRBD2 | TRBJ2-1 | TRBV12-5
TGTGCCTGGAGTGGGGAGACAGGTCCCTCTGGAAACACCATATATTTT | CAWSGETGPSGNTIYF | - | - | TRBJ1-3 | TRBV30
TGTGCCAGCACCCCCGTGGTAGCGGGAGTTCGCGAGCAGTACTTC | CASTPVVAGVREQYF | once | TRBD2 | TRBJ2-7 | TRBV6-2/TRBV6-3
TGTGCCAGCAGCCCGCGACCGGGACTAGCGACATACAATGAGCAGTTCTTC | CASSPRPGLATYNEQFF | - | TRBD2 | TRBJ2-1 | TRBV7-9
TGTGCCAGCAGCACTGGACAAGCATTAGATACGCAGTATTTT | CASSTGQALDTQYF | - | - | TRBJ2-3 | TRBV7-3
TGTGCCAGCAGCCCGGATCTAGCGGGGTCTAGCACAGATACGCAGTATTTT | CASSPDLAGSSTDTQYF | - | TRBD2 | TRBJ2-3 | TRBV7-2
TGTGCCAGCAGCGTAGCAAACTCAGATACGCAGTATTTT | CASSVANSDTQYF | - | - | TRBJ2-3 | TRBV9
TGTGCCAGCAGCCCGCTGGCTGGACTAGCGGGAATATCATACACCGGGGAGCTGTTTTTT | CASSPLAGLAGISYTGELFF | - | TRBD2 | TRBJ2-2 | TRBV7-8
TGTGCCAGTAGTAGCGGGCTATCCTACGAGCAGTACTTC | CASSSGLSYEQYF | - | - | TRBJ2-7 | TRBV19
TGTGCCAGCAGCCGGCAAGGGAACAGGCTCCCAAAGGGCTACGAGCAGTACTTC | CASSRQGNRLPKGYEQYF | - | - | TRBJ2-7 | TRBV2
TGTGCCAGCAGCTTCGGACAGACGAACACTGAAGCTTTCTTT | CASSFGQTNTEAFF | once | - | TRBJ1-1 | TRBV5-6
TGTGCCAGCAGCTCCCCAGGGGGAGAGACCCAGTACTTC | CASSSPGGETQYF | - | TRBD1 | TRBJ2-5 | TRBV11-2
TGTGCCAGCAGGTCTCCCGCCCCGACAGGTGGGACCTACAATGAGCAGTTCTTC | CASRSPAPTGGTYNEQFF | once | - | TRBJ2-1 | TRBV27
TGTGCCAGCAGTGAACTAGGGGATCATTCACCCCTCCACTTT | CASSELGDHSPLHF | - | - | TRBJ1-6 | TRBV25-1
TGTGCCAGCAGTGAATACTTCGCGGACAGGGACACCGGGGAGCTGTTTTTT | CASSEYFADRDTGELFF | - | TRBD1 | TRBJ2-2 | TRBV25-1
TGTGCCAGTACCACGGGGACTAGCGTTAGTACCCAGTACTTC | CASTTGTSVSTQYF | - | TRBD2 | TRBJ2-5 | TRBV19
TGCGCCAGCAGCCAAGAAAACAGGGGTGGCCAAGAGACCCAGTACTTC | CASSQENRGGQETQYF | - | TRBD1 | TRBJ2-5 | TRBV4-3
TGTGCCAGCAGTTTACTAGCGCCCAACACCGGGGAGCTGTTTTTT | CASSLLAPNTGELFF | - | - | TRBJ2-2 | TRBV27
TGTGCCAGCAGCCCAGATTCTAGGGGGCGCGACTATGGCTACACCTTC | CASSPDSRGRDYGYTF | - | TRBD1 | TRBJ1-2 | TRBV7-6
TGTGCCATCAGTGGGATAGCGAGTAGTAGTCCCCCGGAATGGTTAATGTTCTTC | CAISGIASSSPPEWLMFF | - | - | TRBJ2-1 | TRBV10-3
TGTGCCAGCAGCTTAGGAGCTCCGGTTACGCTGCAAGAGACCCAGTACTTC | CASSLGAPVTLQETQYF | many | - | TRBJ2-5 | TRBV7-9
TGTGCCAGCAGCCCCGGACAGGGGGCCACGGTCTATGGCTACACCTTC | CASSPGQGATVYGYTF | - | TRBD1 | TRBJ1-2 | TRBV7-9
TGTGCCAGCAGGACAGTTAATGAGCAGTTCTTC | CASRTVNEQFF | once | - | TRBJ2-1 | TRBV7-8
TGTGCCAGCAGCCTACTAGCGGGAGGGGTAGATGAGCAGTTCTTC | CASSLLAGGVDEQFF | once | TRBD2 | TRBJ2-1 | TRBV6-5
TGTGCCAGCAGCCTACCCCATTCACCCCTCCACTTT | CASSLPHSPLHF | - | - | TRBJ1-6 | TRBV6-5
TGTGCCAGCAGCCGGAGCGGGAACACCGGGGAGCTGTTTTTT | CASSRSGNTGELFF | few | - | TRBJ2-2 | TRBV6-6
TGCAGCGCTACCGGACAGTCCTCTGGAAACACCATATATTTT | CSATGQSSGNTIYF | - | - | TRBJ1-3 | TRBV29-1
TGCGCCAGCAGAAACCTCGGGACAGGGGGCGCGGGGGAGCAGTTCTTC | CASRNLGTGGAGEQFF | - | TRBD1 | TRBJ2-1 | TRBV5-1
TGCGCCAGCAGTGAGCCAGGGATAATTCAGCCCCAGCATTTT | CASSEPGIIQPQHF | - | - | TRBJ1-5 | TRBV10-2
TGTGCCAGCAGCTTGGACGGCTACGAGCAGTACTTC | CASSLDGYEQYF | - | - | TRBJ2-7 | TRBV5-4
TGTGCCAGCAGCTCTGGTTCGGGGTCAGATACGCAGTATTTT | CASSSGSGSDTQYF | - | - | TRBJ2-3 | TRBV7-9
TGTGCCAGCAGCTTATACGGTAGCAATCAGCCCCAGCATTTT | CASSLYGSNQPQHF | - | - | TRBJ1-5 | TRBV7-8
TGTGCCAGCAGCGTAGATGGGGCCTCCTACGAGCAGTACTTC | CASSVDGASYEQYF | - | - | TRBJ2-7 | TRBV9
TGCGCCAGCAGCCAAACAGGGGACGAGCAGTTCTTC | CASSQTGDEQFF | - | TRBD1 | TRBJ2-1 | TRBV5-1
TGTGCCAGCAGCAGGGGGGGAGGATATGGCAATCAGCCCCAGCATTTT | CASSRGGGYGNQPQHF | - | - | TRBJ1-5 | TRBV5-6
TGTGCCAGCAGCGCCCGGGACAGACGTGGAAACACCATATATTTT | CASSARDRRGNTIYF | - | TRBD1 | TRBJ1-3 | TRBV9
TGTGCCAGCAGCGTAGGTTTGGGGGGAGACACTGAAGCTTTCTTT | CASSVGLGGDTEAFF | - | - | TRBJ1-1 | TRBV9
TGTGCCATCAGGCAGGGACAGAGCACAGATACGCAGTATTTT | CAIRQGQSTDTQYF | few | TRBD1 | TRBJ2-3 | TRBV10-3
TGTGCCAGCAACAAGCTAGGGGGGGCGAATGAAAAACTGTTTTTT | CASNKLGGANEKLFF | - | - | TRBJ1-4 | TRBV5-8
TGTGCCAGCAGCTTCGGGACTCCCGAGCAGTTCTTC | CASSFGTPEQFF | - | - | TRBJ2-1 | TRBV5-6
TGTGCCAGTGCTCGGGGGGTTGCAGCCAAAAACATTCAGTACTTC | CASARGVAAKNIQYF | - | TRBD2 | TRBJ2-4 | TRBV19
TGTGCCAGCAGCTTAGAGGGGTGGTCGGGAGAGTACAATGAGCAGTTCTTC | CASSLEGWSGEYNEQFF | - | - | TRBJ2-1 | TRBV7-2
TGTGCCAGTAGTATAGATCTGCTATCGGGGCTAGGACAGCTAGAGACCCAGTACTTC | CASSIDLLSGLGQLETQYF | - | - | TRBJ2-5 | TRBV19
TGTGCCCAGTTGGGGGGGGCATTGAACTATGGCTACACCTTC | CAQLGGALNYGYTF | - | - | TRBJ1-2 | TRBV30
TGCACCAGCAGCCCCGAGGACAGGGCCGACTTAGGAAACACCATATATTTT | CTSSPEDRADLGNTIYF | - | - | TRBJ1-3 | TRBV1
TGTGCCAGCAGTTTCGTTGGAAACACCATATATTTT | CASSFVGNTIYF | once | - | TRBJ1-3 | TRBV6-2/TRBV6-3